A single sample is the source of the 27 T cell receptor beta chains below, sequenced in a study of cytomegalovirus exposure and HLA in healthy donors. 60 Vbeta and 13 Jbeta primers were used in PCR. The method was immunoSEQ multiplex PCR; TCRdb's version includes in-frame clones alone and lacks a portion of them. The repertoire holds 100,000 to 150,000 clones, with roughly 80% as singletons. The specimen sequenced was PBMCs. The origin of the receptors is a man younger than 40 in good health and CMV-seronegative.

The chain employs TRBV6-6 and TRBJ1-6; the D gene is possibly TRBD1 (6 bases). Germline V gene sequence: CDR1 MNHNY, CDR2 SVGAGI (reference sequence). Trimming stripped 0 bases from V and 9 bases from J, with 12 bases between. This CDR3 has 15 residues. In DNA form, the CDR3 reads TGTGCCAGCAGTTACTCGAAACAGGGTGCTTCACCCCTCCACTTT. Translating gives CASSYSKQGASPLHF.

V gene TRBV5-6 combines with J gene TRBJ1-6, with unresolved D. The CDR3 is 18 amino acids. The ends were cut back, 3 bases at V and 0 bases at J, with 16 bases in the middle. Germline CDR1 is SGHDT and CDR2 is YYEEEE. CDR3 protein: CASSYYLLSLSYNSPLHF. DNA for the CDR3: TGTGCCAGCAGCTACTATTTATTAAGCCTCTCCTATAATTCACCCCTCCACTTT.

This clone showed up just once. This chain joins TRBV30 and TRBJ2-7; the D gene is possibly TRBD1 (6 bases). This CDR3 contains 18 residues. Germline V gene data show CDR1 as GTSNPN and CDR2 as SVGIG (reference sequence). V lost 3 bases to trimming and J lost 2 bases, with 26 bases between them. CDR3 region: CAWSDTHRASSPTYEQYF. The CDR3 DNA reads TGTGCCTGGAGCGACACCCACAGGGCCTCTTCCCCAACCTACGAGCAGTACTTC.

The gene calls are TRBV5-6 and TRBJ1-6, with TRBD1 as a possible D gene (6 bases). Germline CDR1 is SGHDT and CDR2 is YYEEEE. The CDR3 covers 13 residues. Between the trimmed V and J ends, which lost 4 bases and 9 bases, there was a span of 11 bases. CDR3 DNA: TGTGCCAGCAGCAATCAGGGGAGTTCACCCCTCCACTTT. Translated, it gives CASSNQGSSPLHF.

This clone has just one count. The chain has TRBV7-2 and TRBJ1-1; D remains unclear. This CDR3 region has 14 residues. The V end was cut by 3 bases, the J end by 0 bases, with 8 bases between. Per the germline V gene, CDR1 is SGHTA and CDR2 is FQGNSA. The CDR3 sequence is CASSFQSMNTEAFF. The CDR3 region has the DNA TGTGCCAGCAGCTTTCAAAGCATGAACACTGAAGCTTTCTTT.

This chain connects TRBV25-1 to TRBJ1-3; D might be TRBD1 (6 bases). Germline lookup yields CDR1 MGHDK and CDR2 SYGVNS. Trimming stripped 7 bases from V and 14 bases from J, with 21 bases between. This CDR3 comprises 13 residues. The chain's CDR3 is CASTHRAAGEVYF. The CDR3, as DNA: TGTGCCAGCACACACAGGGCCGCAGGAGAAGTATATTTT.

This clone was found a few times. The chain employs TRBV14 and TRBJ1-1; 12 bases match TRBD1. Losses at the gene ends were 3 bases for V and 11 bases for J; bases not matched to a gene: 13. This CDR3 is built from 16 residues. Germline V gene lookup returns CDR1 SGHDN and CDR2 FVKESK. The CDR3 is CASSHRGGTGGVRAFF. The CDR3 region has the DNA TGTGCCAGCAGCCATAGGGGAGGGACAGGGGGCGTGCGGGCTTTCTTT.

The CDR3, as DNA: TGTGCCAGCAGCCAAGAGTTAACTTCTAAGATCGGGAGTCGGCAGTACTTC. Amino acid sequence: CASSQELTSKIGSRQYF. The genes are TRBV14 and TRBJ2-7; D may be TRBD2 (6 bases). V was shortened by 0 bases and J by 9 bases, with 24 bases between the two germline ends. Looked up from germline, CDR1 is SGHDN and CDR2 is FVKESK. This CDR3 spans 17 amino acids.

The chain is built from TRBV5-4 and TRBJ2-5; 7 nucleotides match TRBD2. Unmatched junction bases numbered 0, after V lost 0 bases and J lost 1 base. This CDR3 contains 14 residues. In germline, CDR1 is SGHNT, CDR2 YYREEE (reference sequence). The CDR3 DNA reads TGTGCCAGCAGCTTGGGGACTAGCCAAGAGACCCAGTACTTC. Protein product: CASSLGTSQETQYF.

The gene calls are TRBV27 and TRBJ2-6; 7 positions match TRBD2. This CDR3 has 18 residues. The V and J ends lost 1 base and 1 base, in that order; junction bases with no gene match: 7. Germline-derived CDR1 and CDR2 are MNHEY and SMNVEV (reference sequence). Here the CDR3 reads CASSLLGPGGSGANVLTF. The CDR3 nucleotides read TGTGCCAGCAGTTTATTAGGACCCGGGGGGTCTGGGGCCAACGTCCTGACTTTC.

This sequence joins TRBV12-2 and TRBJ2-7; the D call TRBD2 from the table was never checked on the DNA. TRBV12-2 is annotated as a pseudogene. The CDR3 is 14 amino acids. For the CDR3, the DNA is TGTGCAAGTCGCTTGGGACTAGCAGGCTACGAGCAGTACTTC. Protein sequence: CASRLGLAGYEQYF.

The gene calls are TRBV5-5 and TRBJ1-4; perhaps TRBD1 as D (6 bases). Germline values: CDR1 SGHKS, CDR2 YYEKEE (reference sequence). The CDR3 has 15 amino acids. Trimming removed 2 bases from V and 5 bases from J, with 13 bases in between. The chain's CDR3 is CASSFRQVANEKLFF. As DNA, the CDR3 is TGTGCCAGCAGCTTCAGACAGGTGGCGAATGAAAAACTGTTTTTT.

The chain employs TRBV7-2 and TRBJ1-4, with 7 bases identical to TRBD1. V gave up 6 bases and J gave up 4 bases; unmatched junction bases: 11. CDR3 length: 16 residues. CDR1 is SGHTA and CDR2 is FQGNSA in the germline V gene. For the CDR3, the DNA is TGTGCCAGCAGTTCCCAGGGGCGGGACAGTAATGAAAAACTGTTTTTT. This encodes CASSSQGRDSNEKLFF.

The CDR3 is CASSLVAGTGYNEQFF. In DNA, the CDR3 is TGCGCCAGCAGCTTGGTGGCTGGGACAGGCTACAATGAGCAGTTCTTC. This sequence joins TRBV5-1 and TRBJ2-1, with 8 bases fitting TRBD1. CDR1 and CDR2 (germline): SGHRS, YFSETQ. This CDR3 contains 16 residues. V lost 0 bases and J lost 3; bases outside the gene matches: 5.

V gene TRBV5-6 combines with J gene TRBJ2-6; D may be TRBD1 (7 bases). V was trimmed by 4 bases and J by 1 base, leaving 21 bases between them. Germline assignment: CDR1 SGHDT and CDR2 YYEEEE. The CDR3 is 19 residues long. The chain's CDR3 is CASSAGQPTEVSGANVLTF. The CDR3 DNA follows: TGTGCCAGCAGCGCGGGACAGCCGACAGAGGTGTCTGGGGCCAACGTCCTGACTTTC.

This chain's CDR3 is CARSLGRCTGGFCSTDTQYF. The CDR3 coding sequence is TGTGCCAGAAGCTTGGGTAGATGTACAGGGGGCTTTTGTAGCACAGATACGCAGTATTTT. The chain has TRBV5-3 and TRBJ2-3, with 9 positions matching TRBD1. TRBV5-3 is placed among ORFs of uncertain function. CDR3 length: 20 amino acids. The V and J ends lost 0 bases and 0 bases, in that order; junction bases with no gene match: 14.

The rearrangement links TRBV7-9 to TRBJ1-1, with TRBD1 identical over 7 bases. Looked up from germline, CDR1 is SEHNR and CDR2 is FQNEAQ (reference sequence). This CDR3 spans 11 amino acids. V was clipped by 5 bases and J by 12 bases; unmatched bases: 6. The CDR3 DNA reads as TGTGCCAGCAGCCGTGAGGGGGCCCCTTTCTTT. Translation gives CASSREGAPFF.

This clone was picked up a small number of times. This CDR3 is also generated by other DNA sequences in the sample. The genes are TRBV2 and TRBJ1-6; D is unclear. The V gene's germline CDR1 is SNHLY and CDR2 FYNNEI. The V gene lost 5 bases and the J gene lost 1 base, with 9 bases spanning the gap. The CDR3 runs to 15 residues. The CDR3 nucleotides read TGTGCCAGCAGTCCCAGAGGTTCCTATAATTCACCCCTCCACTTT. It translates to CASSPRGSYNSPLHF.

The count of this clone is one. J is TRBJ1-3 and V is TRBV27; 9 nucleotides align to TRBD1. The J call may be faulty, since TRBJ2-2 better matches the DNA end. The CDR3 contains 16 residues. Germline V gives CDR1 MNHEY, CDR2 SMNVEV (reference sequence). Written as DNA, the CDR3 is TGTGCCAGCAGTCCCCCGGGACAGGGAGGGACCGGGGAGCTGTTTTTT. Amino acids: CASSPPGQGGTGELFF.

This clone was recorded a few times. The CDR3 protein is CASSTDRNEKLFF. CDR3 sequence (DNA): TGTGCCAGCAGTACCGATAGAAATGAAAAACTGTTTTTT. V and J are TRBV2 and TRBJ1-4; D unclear. The CDR3 extends over 13 amino acids. Trimming removed 5 bases from V and 5 bases from J, with 9 bases in between. Germline V lookup: CDR1 SNHLY, CDR2 FYNNEI.

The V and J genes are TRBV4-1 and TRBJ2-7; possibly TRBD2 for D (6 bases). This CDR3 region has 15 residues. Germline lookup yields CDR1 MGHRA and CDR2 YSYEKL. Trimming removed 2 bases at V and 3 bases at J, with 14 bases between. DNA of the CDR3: TGCGCCAGCAGCCAATACGTGGGGGGATACTACGAGCAGTACTTC. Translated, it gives CASSQYVGGYYEQYF.

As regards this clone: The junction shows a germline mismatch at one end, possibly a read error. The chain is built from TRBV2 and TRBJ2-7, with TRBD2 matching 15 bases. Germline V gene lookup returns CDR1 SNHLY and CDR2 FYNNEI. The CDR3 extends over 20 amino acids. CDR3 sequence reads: CVSSEAMGLAGGLVSYEQYF. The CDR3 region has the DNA TGTGTCAGCAGTGAAGCGATGGGACTAGCGGGGGGACTAGTCTCCTACGAGCAGTACTTC. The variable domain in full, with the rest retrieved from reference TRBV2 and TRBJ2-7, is EPEVTQTPSHQVTQMGQEVILRCVPISNHLYFYWYRQILGQKVEFLVSFYNNEISEKSEIFDDQFSVERPDGSNFTLKIRSTKLEDSAMYFCVSSEAMGLAGGLVSYEQYFGPGTRLTVT.

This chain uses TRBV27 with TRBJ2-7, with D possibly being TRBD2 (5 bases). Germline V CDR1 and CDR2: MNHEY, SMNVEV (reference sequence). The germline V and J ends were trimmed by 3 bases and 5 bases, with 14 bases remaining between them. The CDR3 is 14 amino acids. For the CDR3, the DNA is TGTGCCAGCAGTTTTTTACGATCCGGGGACGAGCAGTACTTC. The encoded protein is CASSFLRSGDEQYF.

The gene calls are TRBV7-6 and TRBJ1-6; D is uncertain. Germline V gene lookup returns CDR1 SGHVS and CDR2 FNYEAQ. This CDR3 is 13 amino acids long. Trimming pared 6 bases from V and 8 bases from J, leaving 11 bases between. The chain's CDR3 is CASRRNPDSPLHF. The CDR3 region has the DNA TGTGCCAGCAGACGCAATCCGGATTCACCCCTCCACTTT.

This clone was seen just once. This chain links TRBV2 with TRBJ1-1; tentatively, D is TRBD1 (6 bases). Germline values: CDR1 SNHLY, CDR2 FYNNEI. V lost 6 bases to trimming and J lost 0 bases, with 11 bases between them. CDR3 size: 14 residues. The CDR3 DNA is TGTGCCAGCAGAGTACAGGGAATGAACACTGAAGCTTTCTTT. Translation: CASRVQGMNTEAFF.

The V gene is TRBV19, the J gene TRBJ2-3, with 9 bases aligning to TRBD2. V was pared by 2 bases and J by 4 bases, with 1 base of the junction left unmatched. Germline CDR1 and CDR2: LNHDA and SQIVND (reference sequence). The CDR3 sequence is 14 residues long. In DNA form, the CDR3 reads TGTGCCAGTAGTATAACTAGCGGGCCAGATACGCAGTATTTT. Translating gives CASSITSGPDTQYF.

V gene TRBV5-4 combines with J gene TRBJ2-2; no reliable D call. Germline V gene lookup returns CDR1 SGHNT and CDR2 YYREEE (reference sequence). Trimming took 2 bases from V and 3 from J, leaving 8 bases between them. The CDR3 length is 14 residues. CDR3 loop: CASSLRVDTGELFF. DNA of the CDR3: TGTGCCAGCAGCTTACGGGTCGACACCGGGGAGCTGTTTTTT.